Listed below are T cell receptor beta chains from one sample, sequenced in a study of blood T cells in healthy people across ages. TCRdb reprocessed the 5' RACE reads with MiXCR, giving one entry per CDR3 protein. The repertoire includes more than 800,000 distinct CDR3 sequences, 40% to 50% of them detected once, and 18% sits in the top ten. Source material: blood. All receptors derive from a woman aged 60 to 75 in good health. The CDR3 runs from the conserved cysteine through the conserved F or W. D genes are given only for firm matches. Size is omitted from some rows. Given values are once, few, many or a class for expanded clones.

d_call,cdr3_length,j_call,clone_size,v_call,cdr3_nt,cdr3_aa
-,13,TRBJ2-7,-,TRBV29-1,TGCAGCGTTTCGGAGTTTGGGAACAATGAGCAGTACTTC,CSVSEFGNNEQYF
TRBD2,20,TRBJ2-1,-,TRBV20-1,TGCAGTGCTAGAGACCCCGCCGGGACTAGCGGCCCTAGCTCCTACAATGAGCAGTTCTTC,CSARDPAGTSGPSSYNEQFF
-,16,TRBJ2-1,-,TRBV12-5,TGTGCTAGTGGTTTGGTACGAGGGAGCTCCTACAATGAGCAGTTCTTC,CASGLVRGSSYNEQFF
-,13,TRBJ2-1,-,TRBV11-3,TGTGCCAGCAGCCCCCGTGAGGGGAGTGAGCAGTTCTTC,CASSPREGSEQFF
TRBD2,15,TRBJ2-7,-,TRBV20-1,TGCAGTGCTATGAATAGCGGGGGAAGCTCCTACGAGCAGTACTTC,CSAMNSGGSSYEQYF
TRBD2,15,TRBJ2-7,once,TRBV7-9,TGTGCCAGCAGTCAACTAGCGGGAGGGCTCTACGAGCAGTACTTC,CASSQLAGGLYEQYF
TRBD2,16,TRBJ2-5,-,TRBV12-5,TGTGCTAGTGGTCCAGGGACTAGCACTTCTTCGGAGACCCAGTACTTC,CASGPGTSTSSETQYF
-,12,TRBJ2-2,few,TRBV9,TGTGCCAGCAGCAGACTAGCCGGGGAGCTGTTTTTT,CASSRLAGELFF
-,12,TRBJ2-1,-,TRBV15,TGTGCCACCAGCAGAGTCCTAGGAACGCAGTTCTTC,CATSRVLGTQFF
-,13,TRBJ2-7,few,TRBV30,TGTGCCTGGAGTGTACGACGGGACGGCGAGCAGTACTTC,CAWSVRRDGEQYF
-,15,TRBJ2-1,-,TRBV13,TGTGCCAGCAGCCAGAAGGACCCCCTCAACAATGAGCAGTTCTTC,CASSQKDPLNNEQFF
-,11,TRBJ2-5,-,TRBV6-1,TGTGCCAGCACGGAGGCGGAGACCCAGTACTTC,CASTEAETQYF
-,16,TRBJ2-4,few,TRBV3-1,TGTGCCAGCAGCCATTCCAGACGGGGGGCCAAAAACATTCAGTACTTC,CASSHSRRGAKNIQYF
TRBD1,15,TRBJ2-7,-,TRBV20-1,TGCAGTGCTAGAGATGTTAACAGGGGGCTTTTCGAGCAGTACTTC,CSARDVNRGLFEQYF
TRBD1,14,TRBJ1-4,-,TRBV7-9,TGTGCCAGCAGCCACAGGGGGCGACGGGAAAAACTGTTTTTT,CASSHRGRREKLFF
TRBD1,15,TRBJ1-1,-,TRBV29-1,TGCAGCGTTGAAGTACAGGGGGCGCGGGTCACTGAAGCTTTCTTT,CSVEVQGARVTEAFF
TRBD1,17,TRBJ2-7,few,TRBV7-6,TGTGCCAGCAGCTCCTACCCGGGACAGGGGACAACCTACGAGCAGTACTTC,CASSSYPGQGTTYEQYF
-,15,TRBJ2-3,-,TRBV9,TGTGCCAGCAGCGCAAACACTTACGGCACAGATACGCAGTATTTT,CASSANTYGTDTQYF
TRBD2,16,TRBJ2-7,few,TRBV20-1,TGCAGTGCGCGGGGACCGGGACTAGAAGCACCCTACGAGCAGTACTTC,CSARGPGLEAPYEQYF
-,13,TRBJ2-7,-,TRBV20-1,TGCAGTGTCCCAGGGAAGGTGTCCTACGAGCAGTACTTC,CSVPGKVSYEQYF
-,15,TRBJ1-5,few,TRBV7-8,TGTGCCAGCAGCTTGGAGGGCTCAAGGTCTCAGCCCCAGCATTTT,CASSLEGSRSQPQHF
-,15,TRBJ2-6,-,TRBV10-3,TGTGCCATCAGTGTTGACAGCTCTGGGGCCAACGTCCTGACTTTC,CAISVDSSGANVLTF
TRBD1,15,TRBJ2-1,few,TRBV29-1,TGCAGCGTTGTCGGCCGGACAGGGGCCTACAATGAGCAGTTCTTC,CSVVGRTGAYNEQFF
-,16,TRBJ1-2,-,TRBV4-2,TGTGCCAGCAGCCAATACAGGGCCTCTACAACGTATGGCTACACCTTC,CASSQYRASTTYGYTF
-,15,TRBJ2-1,-,TRBV28,TGTGCCAGCAGCCCGGGGTCCTCGGTCTACAATGAGCAGTTCTTC,CASSPGSSVYNEQFF
-,14,TRBJ2-5,-,TRBV6-5,TGTGCCAGCAGTTTACTCCGGGGGGCCGAGACCCAGTACTTC,CASSLLRGAETQYF
-,14,TRBJ2-1,-,TRBV20-1,TGCAGTGCTAGAGACAGGGCCCCGACCTACGGGCAGTTCTTC,CSARDRAPTYGQFF
-,14,TRBJ1-2,few,TRBV20-1,TGCAGTGCTAGAGGGACACCGGCATGGGGGGGCTACACCTTC,CSARGTPAWGGYTF
TRBD2,18,TRBJ2-4,-,TRBV7-8,TGTGCCAGCAGTCAAGGACTAGCAGGGAGCCTAGCCAAAAACATTCAGTACTTC,CASSQGLAGSLAKNIQYF
-,12,TRBJ2-3,-,TRBV29-1,TGCAGCGTTGAAGAATGGCCAGATACGCAGTATTTT,CSVEEWPDTQYF
-,14,TRBJ2-7,many,TRBV27,TGTGCCAGCAGTTTAAGGGCGGGTTACTACGAGCAGTACTTC,CASSLRAGYYEQYF
TRBD1,14,TRBJ1-2,-,TRBV10-1,TGCGCCAGCAGTGAGTCGAGGACAGGGCACGACTACACCTTC,CASSESRTGHDYTF
-,12,TRBJ1-5,-,TRBV7-9,TGTGCCAGCGGGGTTCAGTCGCAGCCCCAGCATTTT,CASGVQSQPQHF
-,16,TRBJ2-3,-,TRBV12-3/TRBV12-4,TGTGCCAGCAGTCTCTCCCTGGCGGGCCCCCCAGATACGCAGTATTTT,CASSLSLAGPPDTQYF
-,11,TRBJ2-3,few,TRBV29-1,TGCAGCGTCCTCCCTGGACATACGCAGTATTTT,CSVLPGHTQYF
TRBD2,14,TRBJ2-1,-,TRBV10-2,TGCGCCAGCCGACCAGCGGGAGGTTGGAATGAGCAGTTCTTC,CASRPAGGWNEQFF
-,18,TRBJ2-6,-,TRBV3-1,TGTGCCAGCAGCCCCAGGCCGGGAGTCCGCTCTGGGGCCGACGTCCTGACTTTC,CASSPRPGVRSGADVLTF
-,14,TRBJ1-6,-,TRBV3-1,TGTGCCAGCAGCGGGATCTCCTATAATTCACCCCTCCACTTT,CASSGISYNSPLHF
TRBD2,16,TRBJ2-3,-,TRBV5-1,TGCGCCAGCAGCTTCTGGACCGGCGGGAGGGCAGATACGCAGTATTTT,CASSFWTGGRADTQYF
TRBD1,15,TRBJ1-6,-,TRBV5-5,TGTGCCAGCAGCTCAGGGACAGGGTTGAATTCACCCCTCCACTTT,CASSSGTGLNSPLHF
-,14,TRBJ2-7,-,TRBV2,TGTGCCAGCAGGAGAGGACAGCTTTCATACGAGCAGCACTTC,CASRRGQLSYEQHF
TRBD2,15,TRBJ2-3,-,TRBV20-1,TGCAGTGCTCCGACTAGCGGGAGGAGCACAGATACGCAGTATTTT,CSAPTSGRSTDTQYF
-,14,TRBJ2-7,-,TRBV30,TGTGCCTGGGGTACCCCTGGGGGTAGCTACGAGCAGTACTTC,CAWGTPGGSYEQYF
-,14,TRBJ1-1,-,TRBV10-3,TGTGCCATCACCCGGCAGGCACAGGGCGCTGAAGCTTTCTTT,CAITRQAQGAEAFF
-,12,TRBJ1-1,once,TRBV12-3/TRBV12-4,TGTGCCAGCAGCTCCCAGAACACTGAAGCTTTCTTT,CASSSQNTEAFF
-,15,TRBJ1-2,-,TRBV15,TGTGCCACCAGCGCCCGCAAGGGCAGGAATTATGGCTACACCTTC,CATSARKGRNYGYTF
-,15,TRBJ2-5,-,TRBV20-1,TGCAGTGCTAGCCCCAGGTGGGTGGGTCAAGAGACCCAGTACTTC,CSASPRWVGQETQYF
-,13,TRBJ2-1,-,TRBV20-1,TGCAGTGCTGCGGGAAGCTCCTACAATGAGCAGTTCTTC,CSAAGSSYNEQFF
-,14,TRBJ2-7,-,TRBV27,TGTGCCAGCAGTTTCCAGGCCGGCAGGTACGAGCAGTACTTC,CASSFQAGRYEQYF